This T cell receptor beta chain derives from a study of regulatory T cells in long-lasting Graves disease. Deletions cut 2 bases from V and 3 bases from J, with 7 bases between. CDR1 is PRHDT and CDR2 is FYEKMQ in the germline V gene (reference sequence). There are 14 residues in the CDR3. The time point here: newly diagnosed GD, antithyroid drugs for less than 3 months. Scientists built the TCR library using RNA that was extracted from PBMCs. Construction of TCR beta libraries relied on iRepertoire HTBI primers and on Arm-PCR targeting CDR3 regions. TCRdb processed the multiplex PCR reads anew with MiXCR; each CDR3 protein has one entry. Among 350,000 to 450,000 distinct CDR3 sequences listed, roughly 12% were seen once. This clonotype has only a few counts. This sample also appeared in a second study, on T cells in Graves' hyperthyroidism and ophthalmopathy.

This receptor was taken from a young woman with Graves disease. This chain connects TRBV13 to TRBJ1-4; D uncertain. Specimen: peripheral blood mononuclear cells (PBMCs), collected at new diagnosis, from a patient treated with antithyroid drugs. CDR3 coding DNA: TGTGCCAGCAGCTTAAGAGGGTCTAATGAAAAACTGTTTTTT. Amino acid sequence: CASSLRGSNEKLFF.